This T cell receptor (beta chain) was captured by sequencing in a study of blood T cell repertoires in COVID-19. Overall study: Italy, Spain and the United States were the sources of the convalescent and acute COVID-19 samples. PBMCs, B-cell-depleted T cells, or T cells were the source of the cDNA or gDNA that made up the material.

In germline, CDR1 is MDHEN, CDR2 SYDVKM. The CDR3 sequence is 11 residues long. V shed 4 bases and J shed 8 bases, with 6 bases lying between them. Original methodology: Amplification with reference gene primers provided the estimates of nucleated cell counts. The assay was immunoSEQ multiplex PCR, and TCRdb's table has in-frame clones only and misses some. The V and J calls and clone size come from that table; D and trimming were worked out from the DNA. The table has 110,000 to 150,000 clones, over 75% seen once; the top ten hold more than 4%. Source material: peripheral blood. The sequence was obtained from a woman in her forties or fifties with acute or convalescent COVID-19. The chain carries TRBV28 and TRBJ2-1; tentatively, D is TRBD2 (5 bases). CDR3: CASSSRDEQFF. Here the CDR3 DNA reads TGTGCCAGCAGTTCGAGGGATGAGCAGTTCTTC.